These T cell receptor beta chains were read from a single sample in a study of CD4 and CD8 cells across lung adenocarcinoma regions. TCRdb fed the PCR reads into MiXCR, producing one record per CDR3 protein. The data contain 7,500 to 8,000 distinct CDR3 sequences, about three fifths of them singletons. The specimen was CD4+ T cells from the center of a lung tumor. These receptors came from a female donor with lung adenocarcinoma. The CD4 and CD8 labels of this study may be unreliable. The CDR3 runs from the conserved cysteine through the conserved F or W. The D gene is left open where the match is weak. Not all rows give a size; the values are once, few, many and, for expanded clones, a class.

>TRBJ2-4|TRBV6-1|TRBD2|-
TGTGCCAGCAGTGCGGTACTAGCGGGAGGTGTCATTCAGTACTTC
CASSAVLAGGVIQYF
>TRBJ2-7|TRBV7-6|TRBD2|once
TGTGCCAGCAGCCCAATTATCGCGGGGGTCGACGAGCAGTACTTC
CASSPIIAGVDEQYF
>TRBJ2-1|TRBV30|-|-
TGTGCCTGGAGTGGCACCGTGGGACTGTACAATGAGCAGTTCTTC
CAWSGTVGLYNEQFF
>TRBJ2-7|TRBV6-1|-|-
TGTGCCAGCAGTCCACGGAGTCCACCCTACGAGCAGTACTTC
CASSPRSPPYEQYF
>TRBJ2-3|TRBV4-3|TRBD2|few
TGCGCCAGCAGCCAAGCCTATCAGATTAGCGGGAGGGCAGATACGCAGTATTTT
CASSQAYQISGRADTQYF
>TRBJ2-5|TRBV6-1|-|-
TGTGCCAGCAGTGAACTACCGGTCCAAGAGACCCAGTACTTC
CASSELPVQETQYF
>TRBJ2-1|TRBV6-1|TRBD1|few
TGTGCCAGCAGTGAAGCCCGGGTAGGGGGCCATTCCCCTTACAATGAGCAGTTCTTC
CASSEARVGGHSPYNEQFF
>TRBJ2-2|TRBV6-2/TRBV6-3|-|many
TGTGCCAGCAGTTACTCGCCAGGGTTGGTTGAGACCGGGGAGCTGTTTTTT
CASSYSPGLVETGELFF
>TRBJ2-1|TRBV10-1|-|-
TGCGCCAGCAGTGAGTTGGGACCCCCCCGAGATGAGCAGTTCTTC
CASSELGPPRDEQFF
>TRBJ2-3|TRBV27|-|-
TGTGCCAGCAGTCGAACCGAAAAGCTTCCCTGGATTTCGAACACCGGTGAGCAGTATTTT
CASSRTEKLPWISNTGEQYF
>TRBJ2-1|TRBV6-1|-|many
TGTGCCAGCAGGATCCCGGGCGATGAGCAGTTCTTC
CASRIPGDEQFF
>TRBJ2-1|TRBV6-2/TRBV6-3|TRBD2|-
TGTGCCAGCAGAACCTTAGGGACTAGCTGGGAGCAGTTCTTC
CASRTLGTSWEQFF
>TRBJ2-1|TRBV6-1|TRBD2|many
TGTGCCAGCAGTGTAGCCTGGACTAGCGGGAGCATGGGCGATGAGCAGTTCTTC
CASSVAWTSGSMGDEQFF
>TRBJ2-2|TRBV27|TRBD1|-
TGTGCCAGCAGTTTATACTGCCTCCGGACAGGGAACACCGGGGCGCTGTTTTTT
CASSLYCLRTGNTGALFF
>TRBJ2-3|TRBV27|-|-
TGTGCCAGCAGAGCCACGGGGGGAGCGGGACAGTGTGACCCAGATACGCAGTACTTT
CASRATGGAGQCDPDTQYF
>TRBJ2-5|TRBV27|TRBD2|-
TGTGCCAGCAGTCCCTGGACTAGCGGGAGACTCCAAGAGACCCAGTACTTC
CASSPWTSGRLQETQYF
>TRBJ2-7|TRBV7-2|TRBD2|few
TGTGCCAGCAGCTTAGATATTAGCGGGAGTGGCTACGAGCAGTACTTC
CASSLDISGSGYEQYF
>TRBJ2-7|TRBV27|TRBD2|once
TGTGCCAGCAGGAGTCGAGGAGCGGGGGGCCAAGATACGCAGTACTTC
CASRSRGAGGQDTQYF
>TRBJ1-1|TRBV6-1|TRBD1|-
TGTGCCAGCAGTGAATTCAGGACAGGGGGAACTGAAGCTTTCTTT
CASSEFRTGGTEAFF
>TRBJ2-1|TRBV7-6|-|-
TGTGCCAGCAGCTTAGCTCGCAATGAGCAGTTCTTC
CASSLARNEQFF
>TRBJ2-5|TRBV6-5|-|once
TGTGCCAGCAGTTTGGCCCATCAACAGGGTTCAACGGAGACCCAGTACTTC
CASSLAHQQGSTETQYF
>TRBJ2-5|TRBV6-1|-|many
TGTGCCAGCAGTGAAGCTGACAGATACCAAGAGACCCAGTACTTC
CASSEADRYQETQYF
>TRBJ2-3|TRBV27|-|-
TGTGCCAGCAGTACGGGCAGGGGGGGGTTTGGCACAGATACCCAGTATTTT
CASSTGRGGFGTDTQYF
>TRBJ2-5|TRBV6-1|TRBD2|-
TGTGCCAGCAGCGGGGGGGGATCTATGGAGACCCAGTACTTC
CASSGGGSMETQYF
>TRBJ2-7|TRBV27|TRBD2|many
TGTGCCAGCAGGGTAGCGGGAGGGGTCCGCGAGCAGTACTTC
CASRVAGGVREQYF
>TRBJ2-1|TRBV6-5|-|-
TGTGCCAGCCGGTACCCCGACAACATGCAGTTCTTC
CASRYPDNMQFF
>TRBJ2-1|TRBV6-1|TRBD1|-
TGTGCCAGGGATCGGACAGGCTTCTACTACGAGCAGTTCTTC
CARDRTGFYYEQFF
>TRBJ2-3|TRBV6-2/TRBV6-3|TRBD2|-
TGTGCCAGCAGTTACACTAGCGGGGGGGCAGATACGCAGTATTTT
CASSYTSGGADTQYF
>TRBJ2-3|TRBV6-5|-|-
TGTGGCCGCGGTTCGGGGACGGGGGCCAAAAATACGCAGTATTTC
CGRGSGTGAKNTQYF
>TRBJ2-5|TRBV27|-|few
TGTGCCAGCAGTTTTTCCCGGGGTATGCTTACCCAGTACTTC
CASSFSRGMLTQYF
>TRBJ2-3|TRBV27|-|medium-sized
TGTGCCAGCAGTACCACCAGGGGGGAGTTTAGCACAGATACGCAGTATTTT
CASSTTRGEFSTDTQYF
>TRBJ2-3|TRBV6-5|-|few
TGTGCCAGCAGTTACGGGGGGCTGGCGGCCGGGGTGTGGGGCACAGATACGCAGTATTTT
CASSYGGLAAGVWGTDTQYF
>TRBJ2-1|TRBV27|-|once
TGTGCCAGCAGATCTGCCAATGAGCAGTTCTTC
CASRSANEQFF